This TCR beta chain was profiled in a study of blood T cell repertoires in COVID-19 (dated by TCRdb to the early 2020s). Regarding the study in general: The collaborator samples originated in the United States, Italy and Spain and spanned the acute and convalescent phases of COVID-19. Sample metadata almost always included a de-identified subject ID, COVID-19 status, age in years and sex. Deeply sampled blood TCRbeta repertoires from subjects exposed to, actively infected with, or recovered from COVID-19 were included in the dataset. A freely available public database, intended as a resource for researchers studying the immune response to SARS-CoV-2, is where the repertoires were released. The samples were drawn from the first 160 participants of the ongoing ImmuneRACE study and from 1,254 subjects provided by 6 global collaborators. Where available, HLA class I and class II types were obtained from metadata supplied by the sample provider rather than from assay-based typing. The material from the prospective study consisted of cDNA or gDNA derived from T cells, B-cell-depleted T cells, or PBMCs. General study outcomes and caveats: Clinical and demographic metadata were provided uncurated, with the amount varying by source and participant.

Trimming at the junction amounts to 6 bases on V and 5 bases on J, and the germline ends lie 13 bases apart. The CDR3 sequence holds 13 residues, the cysteine and phenylalanine included. Only the CDR3 part of the read is kept: 39 bases, read in frame from the first base. In the germline V gene, CDR1 corresponds to MNHEY and CDR2 to SVGAGI. The immunoSEQ Assay, a bias-controlled multiplex PCR, was used to amplify TCRbeta CDR3 regions from genomic DNA. Processing in the source paper ran as follows. Nucleated cell counts per sample were estimated from amplification of reference gene primers within the assay. To quantify the absolute abundance of each unique TCRbeta CDR3 rearrangement, sequence reads were collapsed and filtered. Productive Simpson clonality was computed per sample as the square root of Simpson's diversity index over productive rearrangements. Imported from immuneACCESS, the table was reduced by TCRdb to in-frame sequences with V and J called. These copies leave out some clones; in studies compared against another copy, an unresolved V gene accounts for under half, and the cause of the remainder is not known. V, J and clone size are those of that table, while D and trimming were read from the DNA. A total of 250,000 to 300,000 clones appear in this sample, approximately 90% of them only once. The ten largest clones add up to 1.2% of the sample.

As regards this clone: The antigen this receptor binds is unknown. One base away there is no much larger clone; base qualities are not given.

Participants in the prospective study were enrolled through a virtual design, were aged 18 to 89 years, and lived in approximately 24 United States geographic areas. In the prospective study, participants were assigned to cohorts based on the clinical history participants reported in a screening survey and a study questionnaire. In the prospective study, mobile phlebotomists collected whole blood, serum and a nasopharyngeal or oropharyngeal swab from each participant. Additional blood draws and questionnaires over a 2-month period could optionally be provided by prospective study participants. Before DNA extraction, blood samples from the prospective study were shipped at room temperature or frozen.

The origin of this receptor is a human donor in a cohort exposed to, infected with or recovered from COVID-19 (not recorded which). The donor label of this sample is uncertain. The sequence links TRBV6-5 to TRBJ1-2; the best D guess is TRBD1, with 5 bases matching. Sequenced input: PBMCs or T cells enriched from blood (not recorded which). The DNA is as follows: TGTGCCAGCAGCCCCAATCAGGGTTATGGCTACACCTTC. Translated, this gives CASSPNQGYGYTF.